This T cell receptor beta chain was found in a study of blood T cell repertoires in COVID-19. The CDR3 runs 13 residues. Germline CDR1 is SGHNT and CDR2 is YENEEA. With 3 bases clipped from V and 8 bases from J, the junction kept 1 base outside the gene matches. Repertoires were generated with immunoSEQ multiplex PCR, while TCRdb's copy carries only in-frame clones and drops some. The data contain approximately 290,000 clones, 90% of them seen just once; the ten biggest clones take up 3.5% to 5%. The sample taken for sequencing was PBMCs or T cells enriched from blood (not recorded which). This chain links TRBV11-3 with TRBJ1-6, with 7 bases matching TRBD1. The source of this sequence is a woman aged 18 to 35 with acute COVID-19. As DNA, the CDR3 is TGTGCCAGCAGCTTGGGACAGTATTCACCCCTCCACTTT. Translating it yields CASSLGQYSPLHF.